One sample yielded the 9 T cell receptor beta chains listed below, sequenced in a study of cytomegalovirus exposure and HLA in healthy donors. PCR used 60 Vbeta primers and 13 Jbeta primers. Sequencing used immunoSEQ multiplex PCR; TCRdb keeps in-frame clones, though not all of them. The sample contains about 85,000 clones, approximately 80% of which appear only once. The material sequenced was PBMCs. Every receptor here comes from a man aged 50 to 60 in good health and CMV-seropositive.

The chain couples TRBV4-2 to TRBJ1-1; D is perhaps TRBD1 (5 bases). The germline CDR1 and CDR2 sequences are LGHNA and YNFKEQ. CDR3 length: 18 amino acids. Trimming stripped 0 bases from V and 3 bases from J, with 20 bases between. DNA of the CDR3: TGTGCCAGCAGCCAAGATCTTAATCGGGGGATCTCAGACACTGAAGCTTTCTTT. Amino acids: CASSQDLNRGISDTEAFF.

J is TRBJ2-3 and V is TRBV2; 9 bases line up with TRBD2. The CDR3 consists of 16 residues. The trim removed 7 bases at V and 3 bases at J, leaving 11 bases unmatched. Germline CDR1 is SNHLY and CDR2 is FYNNEI. The CDR3 loop is CASTPWASGTTDTQYF. The CDR3 DNA follows: TGTGCCAGCACCCCATGGGCTAGCGGGACGACAGATACGCAGTATTTT.

This chain uses TRBV4-1 with TRBJ1-5; no clear D. CDR1 and CDR2 (germline): MGHRA, YSYEKL. The V end lost 1 base, the J end lost 7 bases, and 11 bases lay between the germline ends. There are 14 residues in the CDR3. CDR3 amino acids: CASSQGAGQQPQHF. The CDR3 bases are TGCGCCAGCAGCCAAGGGGCAGGCCAGCAGCCCCAGCATTTT.

CDR3 sequence (DNA): TGTGCCAGCAGCTTGCCGCGGTTTAAAGCTTTCTTT. Translating gives CASSLPRFKAFF. The V call is TRBV11-2, the J call TRBJ1-1; D gene uncertain. Trimming pared 3 bases from V and 9 bases from J, leaving 11 bases between. The CDR3 has 12 amino acids. Per the germline V gene, CDR1 is SGHAT and CDR2 is FQNNGV.

V usage is TRBV5-8 and J usage is TRBJ2-7; possibly TRBD1 for D (7 bases). CDR1 and CDR2 from the germline V gene are SGHTS and YDEGEE. Trimming took 0 bases from V and 3 from J, leaving 10 bases between them. The CDR3 loop spans 14 amino acids. The chain's CDR3 is CASSLDRGGYEQYF. The DNA for the CDR3 is TGTGCCAGCAGCTTGGACAGGGGAGGCTACGAGCAGTACTTC.

The V call is TRBV7-2, the J call TRBJ2-7; D perhaps matches TRBD2 (6 bases). The germline CDR1 and CDR2 sequences are SGHTA and FQGNSA. This CDR3 has 14 amino acids. V was cut by 2 bases and J by 2 bases, with 10 bases left in between. This CDR3 is CASSLSAGAYEQYF. CDR3 sequence (DNA): TGTGCCAGCAGCTTATCAGCGGGCGCCTACGAGCAGTACTTC.

The rearrangement joins TRBV18 to TRBJ2-2, with D uncertain. The CDR3 covers 15 residues. Germline CDR1 reads KGHSH; CDR2 reads LQKENI. Trimming left V 4 bases short and J 8 bases short, with 17 bases between. The CDR3 DNA follows: TGTGCCAGCTCACAGTTGAGCTCCCCATTGGGGGAGCTGTTTTTT. It specifies CASSQLSSPLGELFF.

V gene TRBV11-2 combines with J gene TRBJ1-4, with TRBD1 matching over 7 bases. The trim removed 0 bases at V and 7 bases at J, leaving 11 bases unmatched. CDR1 and CDR2 from the germline V gene are SGHAT and FQNNGV. The CDR3 has 17 residues. CDR3 coding DNA: TGTGCCAGCAGCTTAGATGGCGGAATAGGGGGCTTTGAAAAACTGTTTTTT. Protein product: CASSLDGGIGGFEKLFF.

The rearrangement joins TRBV9 to TRBJ1-5; D uncertain. The germline gives CDR1 SGDLS, CDR2 YYNGEE. Trimming removed 3 bases at V and 6 bases at J, with 10 bases between. This CDR3 has 13 residues. The CDR3 is CASSEGEFQPQHF. CDR3 bases: TGTGCCAGCAGCGAAGGAGAATTTCAGCCCCAGCATTTT.